This is a list of T cell receptor beta chains from one sample in a study of control samples from healthy donors and cancer patients. Only in-frame clones appear in the TCRdb table, and some are missing; sequencing was by immunoSEQ multiplex PCR. The repertoire holds 70,000 or so clones, under 90% seen once, with around 19% in the top ten. Sequences were obtained from PBMCs. The receptors here all came from a man in his 60s with lung cancer. Each CDR3 is given with its conserved first and last residue. The D gene is left open where the match is weak. Size tells how often a clone was seen (once, few, many) or the class of an expanded clone, and some rows leave it out.

CDR3aa: CATSRAGTNSPLHF
CDR3nt: TGTGCCACCAGCAGAGCAGGCACCAATTCACCCCTCCACTTT
d_gene: .
j_gene: TRBJ1-6
v_gene: TRBV15
abundance: .

CDR3aa: CASRGTGNTGELFF
CDR3nt: TGTGCCAGTAGAGGGACAGGGAACACCGGGGAGCTGTTTTTT
d_gene: TRBD1
j_gene: TRBJ2-2
v_gene: TRBV6-6
abundance: .

CDR3aa: CASSYDRNSGNTIYF
CDR3nt: TGTGCCAGCAGTTACGACAGAAACTCTGGAAACACCATATATTTT
d_gene: .
j_gene: TRBJ1-3
v_gene: TRBV6-5
abundance: .

CDR3aa: CASSTTSGGAYNEQFF
CDR3nt: TGTGCCAGCTCAACTACTAGCGGGGGGGCCTACAATGAGCAGTTCTTC
d_gene: TRBD2
j_gene: TRBJ2-1
v_gene: TRBV18
abundance: once

CDR3aa: CASSQYRNSGNTIYF
CDR3nt: TGTGCCAGCAGTCAATACAGGAACTCTGGAAACACCATATATTTT
d_gene: .
j_gene: TRBJ1-3
v_gene: TRBV3-1/TRBV3-2
abundance: .

CDR3aa: CASRRGQGVWEKLFF
CDR3nt: TGTGCCAGCAGGCGAGGACAGGGGGTATGGGAAAAACTGTTTTTT
d_gene: TRBD1
j_gene: TRBJ1-4
v_gene: TRBV27
abundance: .

CDR3aa: CASSQGTGARNIQYF
CDR3nt: TGCGCCAGCAGCCAAGGAACGGGGGCGAGAAACATTCAGTACTTC
d_gene: .
j_gene: TRBJ2-4
v_gene: TRBV4-1
abundance: .

CDR3aa: CASSLEGGEKLFF
CDR3nt: TGTGCCAGCAGCTTAGAGGGGGGTGAAAAACTGTTTTTT
d_gene: .
j_gene: TRBJ1-4
v_gene: TRBV7-2
abundance: .

CDR3aa: CASSQDRLAGGSNNEQFF
CDR3nt: TGTGCCAGCAGCCAAGATAGACTAGCGGGGGGCTCAAACAATGAGCAGTTCTTC
d_gene: TRBD2
j_gene: TRBJ2-1
v_gene: TRBV4-2
abundance: .

CDR3aa: CARSLSTPGQPKNSNQPQHF
CDR3nt: TGTGCCAGAAGCTTATCTACGCCGGGACAGCCCAAAAATAGCAATCAGCCCCAGCATTTT
d_gene: TRBD1
j_gene: TRBJ1-5
v_gene: TRBV5-3
abundance: .

CDR3aa: CASSFRQSGREREEQYF
CDR3nt: TGTGCCAGCAGCTTCCGTCAGTCTGGCAGGGAGAGGGAAGAGCAGTACTTC
d_gene: .
j_gene: TRBJ2-7
v_gene: TRBV7-9
abundance: .

CDR3aa: CASSLTGTGGEKLFF
CDR3nt: TGCGCCAGCAGCTTAACGGGGACAGGTGGTGAAAAACTGTTTTTT
d_gene: TRBD1
j_gene: TRBJ1-4
v_gene: TRBV5-1
abundance: .

CDR3aa: CASSLFGTEGETQYF
CDR3nt: TGTGCCAGCAGCTTATTCGGGACGGAGGGGGAGACCCAGTACTTC
d_gene: .
j_gene: TRBJ2-5
v_gene: TRBV7-9
abundance: .

CDR3aa: CASSHSRNLNTGELFF
CDR3nt: TGTGCCAGCAGTCACAGTCGGAATTTGAACACCGGGGAGCTGTTTTTT
d_gene: .
j_gene: TRBJ2-2
v_gene: TRBV6-6
abundance: .

CDR3aa: CASSSRRGSEKLFF
CDR3nt: TGTGCCAGCAGTTCCCGACGAGGTAGTGAAAAACTGTTTTTT
d_gene: .
j_gene: TRBJ1-4
v_gene: TRBV6-5
abundance: .

CDR3aa: CAWSVGASTSNQPQHF
CDR3nt: TGTGCCTGGAGTGTAGGAGCGAGCACTAGCAATCAGCCCCAGCATTTT
d_gene: .
j_gene: TRBJ1-5
v_gene: TRBV30
abundance: once

CDR3aa: CASSEGPGHPDLYSNQPQHF
CDR3nt: TGTGCCAGCAGTGAAGGACCGGGACACCCAGACCTTTATAGCAATCAGCCCCAGCATTTT
d_gene: .
j_gene: TRBJ1-5
v_gene: TRBV6-1
abundance: few

CDR3aa: CASSQGGPETQYF
CDR3nt: TGCGCCAGCAGCCAAGGAGGGCCAGAGACCCAGTACTTC
d_gene: .
j_gene: TRBJ2-5
v_gene: TRBV4-1
abundance: .

CDR3aa: CATKTALPTNEKLFF
CDR3nt: TGTGCCACCAAGACCGCTCTTCCAACTAATGAAAAACTGTTTTTT
d_gene: .
j_gene: TRBJ1-4
v_gene: TRBV6-5
abundance: .

CDR3aa: CASSLRPGTHGYTDTQYF
CDR3nt: TGTGCCAGCAGCTTAAGGCCTGGGACTCACGGTTACACAGATACGCAGTATTTT
d_gene: .
j_gene: TRBJ2-3
v_gene: TRBV7-9
abundance: few

CDR3aa: CSARESNEQYF
CDR3nt: TGCAGTGCTAGGGAATCTAACGAGCAGTACTTC
d_gene: .
j_gene: TRBJ2-7
v_gene: TRBV20-1
abundance: .

CDR3aa: CASSPTATGELFF
CDR3nt: TGTGCCAGCAGCCCAACAGCTACCGGGGAGCTGTTTTTT
d_gene: .
j_gene: TRBJ2-2
v_gene: TRBV7-3
abundance: .